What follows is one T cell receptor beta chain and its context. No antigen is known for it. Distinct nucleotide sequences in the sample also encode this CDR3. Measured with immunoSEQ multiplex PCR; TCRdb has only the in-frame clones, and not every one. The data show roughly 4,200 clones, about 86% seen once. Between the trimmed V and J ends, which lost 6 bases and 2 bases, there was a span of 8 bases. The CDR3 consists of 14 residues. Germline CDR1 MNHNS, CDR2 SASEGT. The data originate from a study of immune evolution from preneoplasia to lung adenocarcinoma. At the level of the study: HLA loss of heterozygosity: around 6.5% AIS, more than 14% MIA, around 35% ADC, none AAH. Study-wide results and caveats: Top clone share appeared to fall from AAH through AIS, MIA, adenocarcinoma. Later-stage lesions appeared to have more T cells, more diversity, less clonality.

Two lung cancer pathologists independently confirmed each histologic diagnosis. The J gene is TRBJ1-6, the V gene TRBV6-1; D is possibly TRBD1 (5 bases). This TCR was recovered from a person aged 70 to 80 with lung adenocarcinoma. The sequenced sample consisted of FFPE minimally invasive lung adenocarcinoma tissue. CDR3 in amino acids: CASSSGPYNSPLHF. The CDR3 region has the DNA TGTGCCAGCAGCTCGGGACCCTATAATTCACCCCTCCACTTT.